Shown below are 14 T cell receptor beta chains from a single sample sequenced in a study of blood T cell repertoires in COVID-19. The assay was immunoSEQ multiplex PCR, and TCRdb's table has in-frame clones only and misses some. The sample has around 130,000 clones; around three quarters are singletons. The sequencing sample was made of peripheral blood. These receptors came from a human donor in a cohort sampled during active COVID-19.

The chain couples TRBV10-3 to TRBJ2-7; 8 bases map to TRBD1. CDR1 ENHRY and CDR2 SYGVKD come from the germline V gene. This CDR3 has 15 amino acids. J lost 2 bases, V lost 6 bases, and 9 bases had no gene match. The CDR3 bases are TGTGCCATCAGCCCGATCGACAGGGGTACCTACGAGCAGTACTTC. Amino acid sequence: CAISPIDRGTYEQYF.

In this sample, this clone turned up once. The chain recombines TRBV28 with TRBJ2-7, with TRBD1 as a possible D gene (7 bases). The CDR3 extends over 13 amino acids. V was cut by 11 bases and J by 5 bases, with 19 bases left in between. Germline CDR1 and CDR2: MDHEN and SYDVKM. Written as DNA, the CDR3 is TGTGCCCCAGGAGATGACAGGGAGGACGAGCAGTACTTC. Its protein product is CAPGDDREDEQYF.

Regarding this clone: One end of the junction is discordant with germline, which a read error may explain. The V call is TRBV10-3, the J call TRBJ2-7; D perhaps matches TRBD2 (7 bases). Germline V gene data show CDR1 as ENHRY and CDR2 as SYGVKD. The CDR3 runs 14 residues. In DNA, the CDR3 is TGTGCCATCACTGAGCGGGACACCCACTACGAGCAGTACTTC. This translates into CAITERDTHYEQYF.

This sequence joins TRBV5-1 and TRBJ2-5; TRBD1 aligns across 7 bases. CDR1 SGHRS and CDR2 YFSETQ come from the germline V gene. Trimming at V came to 4 bases and at J to 1 base, leaving 7 bases not matched to a gene. The CDR3 runs to 15 residues. The CDR3, as DNA: TGCGCCAGCAGCACACTTAGGACAGGCCAAGAGACCCAGTACTTC. Translation gives CASSTLRTGQETQYF.

V usage is TRBV20-1 and J usage is TRBJ2-3; D unclear. This CDR3 comprises 13 residues. The germline V gene has CDR1 DFQATT and CDR2 SNEGSKA (reference sequence). Deletions cut 3 bases from V and 6 bases from J, with 13 bases between. DNA for the CDR3: TGCAGTGCTAGTTCCCCGGCGGCGGATACGCAGTATTTT. It encodes CSASSPAADTQYF.

This clone showed up just a few times. The CDR3 loop is CAWRRANTEAFF. The DNA for the CDR3 is TGTGCCTGGAGGCGGGCGAACACTGAAGCTTTCTTT. The chain links TRBV30 to TRBJ1-1; D not resolved. This CDR3 has 12 amino acids. CDR1 is GTSNPN and CDR2 is SVGIG in the germline V gene (reference sequence). The V end lost 3 bases, the J end lost 1 base, and 6 bases lay between the germline ends.

A note on this clone: This same CDR3 is encoded by further DNA sequences in the sample. This chain links TRBV19 with TRBJ2-7, with D possibly TRBD1 on 6 matching bases. CDR1 is LNHDA and CDR2 is SQIVND in the germline V gene (reference sequence). V was trimmed by 5 bases and J by 2 bases, leaving 10 bases between them. This CDR3 region has 13 residues. CDR3 DNA: TGTGCCAGTAGTCCACGGGACACCTACGAGCAGTACTTC. Amino acids: CASSPRDTYEQYF.

V gene TRBV2 combines with J gene TRBJ2-3; weak D call: TRBD2 (5 bases). The CDR3 covers 14 residues. Germline V gene data show CDR1 as SNHLY and CDR2 as FYNNEI. The V end was cut by 3 bases, the J end by 3 bases, with 10 bases between. CDR3 residues: CASSELGSTDTQYF. CDR3 coding DNA: TGTGCCAGCAGTGAGTTAGGGAGTACAGATACGCAGTATTTT.

The rearrangement uses TRBV6-5 and TRBJ1-1; TRBD1 agrees at 8 bases. The CDR3 consists of 13 residues. The V and J ends lost 4 bases and 7 bases, in that order; junction bases with no gene match: 5. Germline V CDR1 and CDR2: MNHEY, SVGAGI. CDR3 sequence: CASSSQGAIEAFF. In DNA form, the CDR3 reads TGTGCCAGCAGTTCTCAGGGGGCGATTGAAGCTTTCTTT.

This clone was seen only once. This chain uses TRBV6-5 with TRBJ2-3; 7 bases map to TRBD2. CDR1 MNHEY and CDR2 SVGAGI come from the germline V gene. This CDR3 comprises 15 residues. The V segment lost 6 bases and the J segment 2 bases; nucleotides outside the gene matches: 8. DNA of the CDR3: TGTGCCAGCAGCGGCGGGGGACCTTCCACAGATACGCAGTATTTT. Its protein is CASSGGGPSTDTQYF.

This clone was found a few times. CDR3 loop: CATSRDPRSTYEQYF. CDR3 nucleotide sequence: TGTGCCACCAGCAGAGACCCGAGGTCCACCTACGAGCAGTACTTC. The rearrangement uses TRBV15 and TRBJ2-7; D not certain. Looked up from germline, CDR1 is LNHNV and CDR2 is YYDKDF (reference sequence). Trimming removed 0 bases from V and 2 bases from J, with 11 bases in between. The CDR3 has 15 residues.

This chain connects TRBV18 to TRBJ2-1; TRBD2 might be the D (7 bases). Germline V lookup: CDR1 KGHSH, CDR2 LQKENI. V dropped 2 bases and J dropped 4 bases, with 18 bases sitting between them. The CDR3 has 17 residues. The CDR3 protein is CASSPEQGGGPYNEQFF. The CDR3 DNA follows: TGTGCCAGCTCACCAGAGCAGGGCGGGGGCCCGTACAATGAGCAGTTCTTC. The whole variable domain, filled in from reference TRBV18 and TRBJ2-1, reads NAGVMQNPRHLVRRRGQEARLRCSPMKGHSHVYWYRQLPEEGLKFMVYLQKENIIDESGMPKERFSAEFPKEGPSILRIQQVVRGDSAAYFCASSPEQGGGPYNEQFFGPGTRLTVL.

This rearrangement joins TRBV4-1 to TRBJ2-5, with D uncertain. Trimming stripped 0 bases from V and 5 bases from J, with 10 bases between. CDR3 length: 14 amino acids. CDR1 is MGHRA and CDR2 is YSYEKL in the germline V gene. The CDR3 coding sequence is TGCGCCAGCAGCCAAGATCCAGCGTCTGAGACCCAGTACTTC. Protein product: CASSQDPASETQYF.

V usage is TRBV6-5 and J usage is TRBJ2-5, with a tentative D call TRBD2 (6 bases). The V gene lost 2 bases and the J gene lost 5 bases, with 18 bases spanning the gap. This CDR3 is built from 16 residues. CDR1 and CDR2 (germline): MNHEY, SVGAGI. The CDR3: CASSYRRELGGETQYF. The CDR3 DNA follows: TGTGCCAGCAGTTACCGCCGCGAGCTAGGAGGGGAGACCCAGTACTTC.